These 10 T cell receptor beta chains came from one sample sequenced in a study of control samples from healthy donors and cancer patients. TCRdb keeps only in-frame clones here, not all; method: immunoSEQ multiplex PCR. The sample consists of 150,000 to 200,000 clones, more than 80% of them appearing once. Source material: blood. The receptor source for this set is a man between 25 and 39 years old in good health.

The chain joins TRBV2 to TRBJ1-1; 7 bases align to TRBD1. Per germline, CDR1 SNHLY and CDR2 FYNNEI. This CDR3 comprises 16 residues. Losses at the gene ends were 4 bases for V and 6 bases for J; bases not matched to a gene: 14. CDR3 protein: CASSVPPGTALPEAFF. The CDR3 DNA reads TGTGCCAGCAGTGTCCCACCCGGGACAGCTTTACCTGAAGCTTTCTTT. The complete variable domain, with remaining parts taken from reference TRBV2 and TRBJ1-1, reads EPEVTQTPSHQVTQMGQEVILRCVPISNHLYFYWYRQILGQKVEFLVSFYNNEISEKSEIFDDQFSVERPDGSNFTLKIRSTKLEDSAMYFCASSVPPGTALPEAFFGQGTRLTVV.

This chain links TRBV2 with TRBJ2-1, with TRBD2 matching over 7 bases. The germline CDR1 and CDR2 sequences are SNHLY and FYNNEI. Unmatched junction bases numbered 11, after V lost 7 bases and J lost 8 bases. The CDR3 spans 14 residues. CDR3 sequence: CASKAGLNLDEQFF. DNA of the CDR3: TGTGCCAGCAAAGCGGGACTCAACCTCGATGAGCAGTTCTTC.

The sample holds a few counts of this clone. The chain combines TRBV5-1 with TRBJ1-1; no clear D. This CDR3 is built from 16 residues. V gave up 0 bases and J gave up 1 base, with 13 bases separating them. The germline CDR1 and CDR2 sequences are SGHRS and YFSETQ. CDR3 protein: CASSLGQSQPNTEAFF. DNA of the CDR3: TGCGCCAGCAGCTTGGGGCAAAGCCAACCGAACACTGAAGCTTTCTTT.

This clone appeared a few times. The chain carries TRBV7-2 and TRBJ1-2; D remains unclear. Germline V CDR1 and CDR2: SGHTA, FQGNSA. The V gene lost 0 bases and the J gene lost 7 bases, with 6 bases spanning the gap. CDR3 length equals 12 residues. CDR3 DNA: TGTGCCAGCAGCTTAGCAGGGTTTGGCTACACCTTC. Translating it yields CASSLAGFGYTF.

This clone came up once. J is TRBJ2-3 and V is TRBV19; no definite D call. V lost 4 bases to trimming and J lost 8 bases, with 22 bases between them. Germline CDR1 and CDR2: LNHDA and SQIVND (reference sequence). The CDR3 sequence is 16 residues long. In nucleotides, the CDR3 is TGTGCCAGTAGTAGACCGATCGGGCTAGGGCTAGGTACGCAGTATTTT. It is translated as CASSRPIGLGLGTQYF.

The chain is built from TRBV24-1 and TRBJ2-2; 9 nucleotides agree with TRBD2. Germline-derived CDR1 and CDR2 are KGHDR and SFDVKD. V lost 10 bases, J lost 4 bases, and 6 bases stayed unmatched. The CDR3 is made up of 14 amino acids. Here the CDR3 reads CATFSGSPTGELFF. CDR3 coding DNA: TGTGCCACATTTAGCGGGAGCCCCACCGGGGAGCTGTTTTTT.

The gene calls are TRBV7-2 and TRBJ2-2; TRBD1 matches 8 bases. This CDR3 has 17 amino acids. V gave up 2 bases and J gave up 1 base; unmatched junction bases: 6. The germline V gene has CDR1 SGHTA and CDR2 FQGNSA. CDR3 in amino acids: CASSLTRTGRNTGELFF. DNA for the CDR3: TGTGCCAGCAGCTTAACAAGGACAGGGCGGAACACCGGGGAGCTGTTTTTT.

J is TRBJ2-1 and V is TRBV5-1; TRBD2 matches at 12 bases. Germline V gene sequence: CDR1 SGHRS, CDR2 YFSETQ. CDR3 length: 16 amino acids. J lost 3 bases, V lost 4 bases, and 5 bases had no gene match. The CDR3 DNA sequence: TGCGCCAGCAGCCGACCGGGACTAGCGGGCTACAATGAGCAGTTCTTC. This sequence encodes CASSRPGLAGYNEQFF.

The CDR3 loop reads CASSLLNRASANYGYTF. As DNA, the CDR3 is TGCGCCAGCAGCTTGCTGAACAGGGCATCGGCTAACTATGGCTACACCTTC. This chain joins TRBV5-1 and TRBJ1-2; D perhaps matches TRBD1 (6 bases). V shed 1 base and J shed 0 bases, with 16 bases lying between them. Germline V gene lookup returns CDR1 SGHRS and CDR2 YFSETQ. This CDR3 comprises 17 residues.

DNA of the CDR3: TGTGCCAGCAGCTTACCAAGGGGGACTGGGGCCAACGTCCTGACTTTC. Protein: CASSLPRGTGANVLTF. The V and J genes are TRBV5-8 and TRBJ2-6, with D possibly TRBD1 on 6 matching bases. The germline V gene has CDR1 SGHTS and CDR2 YDEGEE. V dropped 2 bases and J dropped 2 bases, with 11 bases sitting between them. The CDR3 sequence is 16 residues long. The full variable domain, with the rest looked up from reference TRBV5-8 and TRBJ2-6, is EAGVTQSPTHLIKTRGQQATLRCSPISGHTSVYWYQQALGLGLQFLLWYDEGEERNRGNFPPRFSGRQFPNYSSELNVNALELEDSALYLCASSLPRGTGANVLTFGAGSRLTVL.